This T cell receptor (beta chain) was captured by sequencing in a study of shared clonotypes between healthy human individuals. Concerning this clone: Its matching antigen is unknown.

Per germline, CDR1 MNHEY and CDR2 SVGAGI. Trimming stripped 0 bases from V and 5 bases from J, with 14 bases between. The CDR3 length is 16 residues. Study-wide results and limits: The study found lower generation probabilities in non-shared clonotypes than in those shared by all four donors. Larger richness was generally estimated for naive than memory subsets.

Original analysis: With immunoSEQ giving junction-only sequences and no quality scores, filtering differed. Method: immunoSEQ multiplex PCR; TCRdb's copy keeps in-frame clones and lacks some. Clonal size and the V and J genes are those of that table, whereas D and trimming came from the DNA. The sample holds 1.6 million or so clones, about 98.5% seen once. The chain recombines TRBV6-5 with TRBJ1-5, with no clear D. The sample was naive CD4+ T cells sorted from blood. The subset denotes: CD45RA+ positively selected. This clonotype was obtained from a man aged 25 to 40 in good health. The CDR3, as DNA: TGTGCCAGCAGTTACTCTGCGGCAATCCTCGATCAGCCCCAGCATTTT. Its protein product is CASSYSAAILDQPQHF.